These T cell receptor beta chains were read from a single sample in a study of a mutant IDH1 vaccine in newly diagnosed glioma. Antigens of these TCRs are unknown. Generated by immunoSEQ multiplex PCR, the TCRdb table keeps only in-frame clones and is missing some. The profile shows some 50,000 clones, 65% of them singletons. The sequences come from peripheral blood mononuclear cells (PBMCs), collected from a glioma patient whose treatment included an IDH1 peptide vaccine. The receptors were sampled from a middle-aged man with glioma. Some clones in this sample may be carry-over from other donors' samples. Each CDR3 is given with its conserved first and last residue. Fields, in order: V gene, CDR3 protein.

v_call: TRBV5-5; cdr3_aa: CASSPRDRVTGELFF
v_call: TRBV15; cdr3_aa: CATSRNNRHEKLFF
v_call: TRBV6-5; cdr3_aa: CASSYSASGGQPQHF
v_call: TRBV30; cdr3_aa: CAWSVPFEMGRDGYTF
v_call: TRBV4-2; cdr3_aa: CASSQGVGHTGELFF
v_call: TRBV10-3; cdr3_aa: CAISEYGGNYGYTF
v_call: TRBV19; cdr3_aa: CASSITATNEKLFF
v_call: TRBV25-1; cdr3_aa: CASSEWGAGGRETQYF
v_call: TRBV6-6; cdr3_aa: CASSPRGIANEKLFF
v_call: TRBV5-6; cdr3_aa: CASSLWGGVYNEQFF
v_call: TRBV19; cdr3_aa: CASSTGQGLYYGYTF
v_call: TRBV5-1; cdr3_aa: CASSLRYRDYNGYTF
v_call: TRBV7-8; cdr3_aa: CASSLEGIGYTF
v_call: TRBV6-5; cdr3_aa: CASSNLGTYEQYF
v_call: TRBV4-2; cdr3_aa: CASSQEGARETQYF
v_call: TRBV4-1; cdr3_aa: CASSQVGASTVYGYTF
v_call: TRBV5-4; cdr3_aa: CASRIQGAVVDTQYF
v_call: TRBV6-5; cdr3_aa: CASSYATDSGREQYF
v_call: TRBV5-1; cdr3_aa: CASSLGSLSYNEQFF
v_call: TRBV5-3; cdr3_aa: CARSPITEQYF
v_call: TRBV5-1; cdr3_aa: CASSTGTPWLDGYTF
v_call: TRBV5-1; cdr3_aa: CASSLGGQGKREQYF
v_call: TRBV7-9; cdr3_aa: CASSLAQANYGYTF
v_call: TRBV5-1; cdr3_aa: CASSLGYAAGNTGELFF
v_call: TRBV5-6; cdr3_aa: CASSRGSMNEKLFF
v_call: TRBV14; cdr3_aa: CASSPRTGPYEQYF
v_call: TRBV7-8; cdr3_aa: CASSYRDRVDGYTF
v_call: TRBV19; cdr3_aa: CASSISGNSPLHF
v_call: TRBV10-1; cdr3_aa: CASSEGLAGVTDTQYF
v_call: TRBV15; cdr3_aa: CATSRGEGGPRGGELFF
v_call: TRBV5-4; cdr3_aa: CASSPGGGLNTEAFF
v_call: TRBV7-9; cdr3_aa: CASSLATGGRSYEQYF
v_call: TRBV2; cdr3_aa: CASNPYDSGNTIYF
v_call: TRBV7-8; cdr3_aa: CASSLRKGSLMKFSYEQYF
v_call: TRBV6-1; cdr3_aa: CASSDSGVDTQYF
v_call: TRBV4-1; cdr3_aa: CASSRTGGGTGELFF
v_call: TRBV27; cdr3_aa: CASSPLAGGRDTQYF
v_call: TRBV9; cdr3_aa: CASSVAGGWTDTQYF
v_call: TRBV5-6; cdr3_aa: CASTSGTANQPQHF
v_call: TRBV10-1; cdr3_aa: CASSAELSSTGELFF
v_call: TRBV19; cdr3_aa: CASSFGVSGANVLTF
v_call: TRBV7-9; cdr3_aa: CASSRGSIGTGGGGELFF
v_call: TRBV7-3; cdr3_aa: CASSLSGRGGIQEQFF
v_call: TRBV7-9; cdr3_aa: CASSPSAGGGEPGELFF
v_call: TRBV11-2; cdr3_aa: CASSLAPAGTNEKLFF
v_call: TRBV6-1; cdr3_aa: CASSLDSFRQYF
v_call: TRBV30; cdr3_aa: CAFEGQMNTEAFF
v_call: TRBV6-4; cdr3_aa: CASSDGRMRGEQFF
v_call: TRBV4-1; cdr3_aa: CASSQDPRPYPNNEQFF
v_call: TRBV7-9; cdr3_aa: CASSLDWGVIQNIQYF
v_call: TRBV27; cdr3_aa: CASSLSRGPNEKLFF